These T cell receptor beta chains were read from a single sample in a study of shared clonotypes between healthy human individuals. Profiled with immunoSEQ multiplex PCR; TCRdb holds only in-frame clones, not every one. The repertoire consists of 800,000 to 950,000 clones, with 90% to 97% occurring once and the leading ten covering about 0.21%. Material: naive CD8+ T cells sorted from blood. The receptors were gathered from a man under 40 in good health. Each CDR3 is given with its conserved first and last residue. A D gene is named only where the DNA matches it firmly. The listing skips clone size in some rows; elsewhere it reads once, few, many or a size class.

-,TRBD2,TRBV29-1,CSASGLAGRYNEQFF
-,-,TRBV14,CASSQESHRDYQETQYF
-,TRBD1,TRBV7-9,CASSPPRTGEVTEAFF
-,-,TRBV9,CASSAEGTTNEKLFF
-,TRBD2,TRBV27,CASSHLAGAYEQYF
-,-,TRBV19,CATGEGVGAFF
-,TRBD2,TRBV7-9,CASSLDASGFTDTQYF
-,-,TRBV2,CASSVFAANYEQYF
-,-,TRBV12-1,CASSLDRPGGKTQYF
-,TRBD2,TRBV5-4,CASGNSVRRGGPSYEQYF
-,-,TRBV7-9,CASSRAGNEQFF
-,TRBD1,TRBV4-2,CASSQDGTGTVYGYTF
-,TRBD1,TRBV28,CASSHGQGSNEQFF
-,-,TRBV6-1,CASSEVVATNEKLFF
-,-,TRBV6-4,CASSDGGNEQFF
-,-,TRBV29-1,CSAVTDYSYEQYF
-,TRBD2,TRBV28,CASSFPARAGVDTGELFF
-,TRBD1,TRBV27,CASSYRDSYEQYF
-,TRBD2,TRBV7-9,CASSLEGAGAYEQYF
once,TRBD1,TRBV27,CASSRDRGHEQYF
-,-,TRBV11-2,CASSASGISYEQYF
-,-,TRBV5-1,CASSLDPGTQETQYF
-,TRBD2,TRBV9,CASSVGWGGSYEQYF
-,TRBD2,TRBV13,CASSLGLIGTSGSGEQYF
-,-,TRBV27,CASSPRPAGDGTGELFF
once,-,TRBV27,CASSLGGPQETQYF